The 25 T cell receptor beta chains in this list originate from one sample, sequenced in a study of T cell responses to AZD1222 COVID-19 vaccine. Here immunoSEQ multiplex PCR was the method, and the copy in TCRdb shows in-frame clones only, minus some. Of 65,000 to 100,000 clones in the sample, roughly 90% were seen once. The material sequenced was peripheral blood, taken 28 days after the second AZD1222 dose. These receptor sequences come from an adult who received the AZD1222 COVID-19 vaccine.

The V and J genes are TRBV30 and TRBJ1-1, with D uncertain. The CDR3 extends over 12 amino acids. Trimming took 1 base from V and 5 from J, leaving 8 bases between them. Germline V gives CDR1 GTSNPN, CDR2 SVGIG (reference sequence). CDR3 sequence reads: CAWSEAGTEAFF. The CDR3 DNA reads TGTGCCTGGAGTGAAGCGGGGACTGAAGCTTTCTTT.

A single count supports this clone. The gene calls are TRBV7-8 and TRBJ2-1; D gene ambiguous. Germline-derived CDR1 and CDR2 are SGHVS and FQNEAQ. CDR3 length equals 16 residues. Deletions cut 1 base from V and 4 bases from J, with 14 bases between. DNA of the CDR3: TGTGCCAGCAGCTTAGGTTTTGCGCGAAGGTACAATGAGCAGTTCTTC. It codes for CASSLGFARRYNEQFF.

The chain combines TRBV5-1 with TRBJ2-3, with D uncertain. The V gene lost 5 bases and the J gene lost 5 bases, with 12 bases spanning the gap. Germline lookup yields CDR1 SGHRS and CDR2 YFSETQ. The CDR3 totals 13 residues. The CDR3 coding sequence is TGCGCCAGCAGTAAGGAGTATCTAGATACGCAGTATTTT. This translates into CASSKEYLDTQYF.

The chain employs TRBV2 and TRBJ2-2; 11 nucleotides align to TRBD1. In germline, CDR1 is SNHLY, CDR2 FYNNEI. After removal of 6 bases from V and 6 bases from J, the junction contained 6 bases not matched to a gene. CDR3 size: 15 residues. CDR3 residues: CASRDGTGGAGELFF. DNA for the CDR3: TGTGCCAGCAGAGATGGGACAGGGGGAGCCGGGGAGCTGTTTTTT.

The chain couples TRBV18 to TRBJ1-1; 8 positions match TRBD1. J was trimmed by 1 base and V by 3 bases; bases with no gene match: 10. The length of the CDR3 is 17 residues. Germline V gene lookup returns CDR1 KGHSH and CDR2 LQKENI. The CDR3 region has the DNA TGTGCCAGCTCACCCTCCTGGACAGGGCCTACGAACACTGAAGCTTTCTTT. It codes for CASSPSWTGPTNTEAFF.

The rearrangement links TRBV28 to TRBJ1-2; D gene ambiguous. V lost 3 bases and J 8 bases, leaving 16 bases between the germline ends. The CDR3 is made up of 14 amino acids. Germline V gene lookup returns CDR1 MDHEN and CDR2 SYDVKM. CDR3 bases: TGTGCCAGCAGTTTTGGTGGGTTGAAAAGCGGCTACACCTTC. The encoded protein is CASSFGGLKSGYTF.

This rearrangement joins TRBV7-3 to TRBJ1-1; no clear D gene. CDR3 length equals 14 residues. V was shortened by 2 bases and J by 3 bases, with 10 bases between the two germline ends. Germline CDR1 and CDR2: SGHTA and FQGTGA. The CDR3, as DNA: TGTGCCAGCAGCTTAGCAGGATGGGACACTGAAGCTTTCTTT. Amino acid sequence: CASSLAGWDTEAFF.

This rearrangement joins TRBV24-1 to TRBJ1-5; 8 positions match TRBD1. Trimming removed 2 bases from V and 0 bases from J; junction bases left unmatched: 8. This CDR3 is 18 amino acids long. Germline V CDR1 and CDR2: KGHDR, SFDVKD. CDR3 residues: CATSDSIGQGGSNQPQHF. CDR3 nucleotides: TGTGCCACCAGTGATTCCATCGGACAGGGAGGTAGCAATCAGCCCCAGCATTTT.

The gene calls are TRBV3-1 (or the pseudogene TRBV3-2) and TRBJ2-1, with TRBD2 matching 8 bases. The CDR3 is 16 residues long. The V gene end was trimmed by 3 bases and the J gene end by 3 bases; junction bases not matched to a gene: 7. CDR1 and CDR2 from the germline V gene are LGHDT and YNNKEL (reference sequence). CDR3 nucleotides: TGTGCCAGCAGCCACCTACTAGCGGAGGACTACAATGAGCAGTTCTTC. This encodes CASSHLLAEDYNEQFF.

The CDR3 loop is CASSIARNQPQHF. In DNA, the CDR3 is TGTGCCAGTAGTATAGCCAGAAATCAGCCCCAGCATTTT. The chain carries TRBV19 and TRBJ1-5, with unresolved D. This CDR3 comprises 13 residues. CDR1 LNHDA and CDR2 SQIVND come from the germline V gene (reference sequence). The V and J ends lost 1 base and 4 bases respectively, with 5 bases between them.

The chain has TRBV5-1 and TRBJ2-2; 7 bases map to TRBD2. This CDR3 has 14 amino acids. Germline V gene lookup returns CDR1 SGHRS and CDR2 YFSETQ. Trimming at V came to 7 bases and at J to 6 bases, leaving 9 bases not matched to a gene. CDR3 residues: CASRHLTSPGELFF. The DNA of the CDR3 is TGCGCCAGCCGCCATTTGACTAGCCCCGGGGAGCTGTTTTTT.

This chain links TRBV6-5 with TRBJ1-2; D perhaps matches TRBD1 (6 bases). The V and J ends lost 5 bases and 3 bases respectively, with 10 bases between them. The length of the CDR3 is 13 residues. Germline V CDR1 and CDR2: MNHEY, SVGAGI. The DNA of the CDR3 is TGTGCCAGCAGTCCGACAGGCGACTATGGCTACACCTTC. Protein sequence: CASSPTGDYGYTF.

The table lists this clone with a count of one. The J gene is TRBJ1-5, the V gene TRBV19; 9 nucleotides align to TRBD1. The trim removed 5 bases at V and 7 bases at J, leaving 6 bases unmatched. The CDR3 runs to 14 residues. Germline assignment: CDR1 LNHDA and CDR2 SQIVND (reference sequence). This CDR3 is CASSLTGGQQPQHF. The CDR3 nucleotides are TGTGCCAGTAGTTTGACAGGGGGACAACAGCCCCAGCATTTT.

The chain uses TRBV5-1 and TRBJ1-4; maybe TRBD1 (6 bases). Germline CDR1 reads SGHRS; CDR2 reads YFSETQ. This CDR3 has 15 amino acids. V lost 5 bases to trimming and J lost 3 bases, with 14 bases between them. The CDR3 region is CASRPEWTANEKLFF. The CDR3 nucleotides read TGCGCCAGCAGGCCAGAGTGGACAGCTAATGAAAAACTGTTTTTT.

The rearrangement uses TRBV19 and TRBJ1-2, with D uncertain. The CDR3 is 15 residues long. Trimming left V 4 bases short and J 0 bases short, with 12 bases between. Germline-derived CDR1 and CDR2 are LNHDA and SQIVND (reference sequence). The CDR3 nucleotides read TGTGCCAGTAGTACCGGACTGATAGCTAACTATGGCTACACCTTC. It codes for CASSTGLIANYGYTF.

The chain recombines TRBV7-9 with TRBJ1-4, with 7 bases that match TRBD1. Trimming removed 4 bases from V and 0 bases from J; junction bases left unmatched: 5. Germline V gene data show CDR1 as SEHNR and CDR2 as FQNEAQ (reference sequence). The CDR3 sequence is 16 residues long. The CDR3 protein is CASSSDGQATNEKLFF. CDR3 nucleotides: TGTGCCAGCAGCTCGGACGGACAGGCAACTAATGAAAAACTGTTTTTT.

CDR3 sequence (DNA): TGTGCCAGCACCCGCCGGGGGTTGGGGTACAATGAGCAGTTCTTC. It yields the protein CASTRRGLGYNEQFF. V and J are TRBV11-1 and TRBJ2-1, with a possible D match to TRBD2 (6 bases). Deletions cut 7 bases from V and 4 bases from J, with 17 bases between. This CDR3 contains 15 residues. From germline, CDR1 is SGHAT and CDR2 FQDESV (reference sequence).

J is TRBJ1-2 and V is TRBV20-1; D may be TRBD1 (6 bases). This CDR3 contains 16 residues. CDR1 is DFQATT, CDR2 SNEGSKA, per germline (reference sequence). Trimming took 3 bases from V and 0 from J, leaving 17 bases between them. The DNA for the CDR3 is TGCAGTGCTAGTCCGGGAAGACAGGACGCTAACTATGGCTACACCTTC. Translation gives CSASPGRQDANYGYTF.

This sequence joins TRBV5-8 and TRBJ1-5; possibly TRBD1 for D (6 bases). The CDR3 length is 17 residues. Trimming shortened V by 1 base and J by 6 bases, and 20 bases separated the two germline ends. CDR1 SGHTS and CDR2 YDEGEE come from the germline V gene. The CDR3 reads CASSLSVQGRLRQPQHF. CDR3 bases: TGTGCCAGCAGCTTGTCGGTTCAGGGGCGGCTTCGTCAGCCCCAGCATTTT.

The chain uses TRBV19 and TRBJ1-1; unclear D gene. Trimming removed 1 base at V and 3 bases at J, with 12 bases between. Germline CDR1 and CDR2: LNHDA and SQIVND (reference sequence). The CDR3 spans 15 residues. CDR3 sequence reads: CASSIVFGVDTEAFF. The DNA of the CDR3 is TGTGCCAGTAGTATAGTCTTCGGGGTTGACACTGAAGCTTTCTTT. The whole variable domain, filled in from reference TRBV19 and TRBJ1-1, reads DGGITQSPKYLFRKEGQNVTLSCEQNLNHDAMYWYRQDPGQGLRLIYYSQIVNDFQKGDIAEGYSVSREKKESFPLTVTSAQKNPTAFYLCASSIVFGVDTEAFFGQGTRLTVV.

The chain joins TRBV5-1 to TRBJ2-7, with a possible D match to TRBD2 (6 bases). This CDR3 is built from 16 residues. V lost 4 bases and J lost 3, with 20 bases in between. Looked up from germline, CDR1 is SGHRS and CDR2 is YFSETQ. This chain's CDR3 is CASSVPTRGQIYEQYF. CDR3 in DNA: TGCGCCAGCAGCGTCCCGACGCGGGGTCAAATCTACGAGCAGTACTTC.

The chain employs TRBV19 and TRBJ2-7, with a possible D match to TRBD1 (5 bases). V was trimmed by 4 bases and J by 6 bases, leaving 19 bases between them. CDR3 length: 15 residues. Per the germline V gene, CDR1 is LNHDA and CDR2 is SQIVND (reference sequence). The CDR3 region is CASSSYTGRRGEQYF. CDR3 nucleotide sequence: TGTGCCAGTAGTAGTTATACAGGACGGCGTGGCGAGCAGTACTTC.

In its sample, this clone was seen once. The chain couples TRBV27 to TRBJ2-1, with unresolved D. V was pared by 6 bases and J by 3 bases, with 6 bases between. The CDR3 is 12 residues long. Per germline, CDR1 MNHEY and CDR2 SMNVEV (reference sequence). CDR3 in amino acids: CASSSHYNEQFF. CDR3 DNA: TGTGCCAGCAGCTCCCACTACAATGAGCAGTTCTTC.

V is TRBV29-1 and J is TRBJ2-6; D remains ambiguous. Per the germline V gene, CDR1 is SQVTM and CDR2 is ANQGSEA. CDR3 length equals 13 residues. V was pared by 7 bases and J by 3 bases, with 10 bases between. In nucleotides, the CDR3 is TGCAGCGCCGAAAGGGTTGGGGCCAACGTCCTGACTTTC. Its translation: CSAERVGANVLTF.

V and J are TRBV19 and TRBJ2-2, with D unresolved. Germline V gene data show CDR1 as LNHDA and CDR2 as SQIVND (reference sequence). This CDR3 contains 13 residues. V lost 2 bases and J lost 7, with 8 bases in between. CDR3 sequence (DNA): TGTGCCAGTAGTATAACTGGGATCGGGGAGCTGTTTTTT. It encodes CASSITGIGELFF.